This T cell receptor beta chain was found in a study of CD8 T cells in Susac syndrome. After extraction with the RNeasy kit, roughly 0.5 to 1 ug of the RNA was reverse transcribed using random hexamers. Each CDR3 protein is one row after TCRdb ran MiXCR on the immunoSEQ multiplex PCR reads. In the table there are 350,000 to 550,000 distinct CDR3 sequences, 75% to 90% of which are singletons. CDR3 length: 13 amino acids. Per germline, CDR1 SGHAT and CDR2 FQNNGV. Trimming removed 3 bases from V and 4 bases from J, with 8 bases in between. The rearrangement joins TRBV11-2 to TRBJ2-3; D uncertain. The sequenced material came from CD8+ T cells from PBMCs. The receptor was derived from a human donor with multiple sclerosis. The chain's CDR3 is CASSFFSADTQYF. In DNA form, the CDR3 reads TGTGCCAGCAGCTTTTTCTCAGCAGATACGCAGTATTTT.